This T cell receptor (beta chain) derives from a study of T cells in Graves' hyperthyroidism and ophthalmopathy. This clonotype occurred many times. V lost 3 bases, J lost 5 bases, and 10 bases lay in between. Germline V lookup: CDR1 KGHSH, CDR2 LQKENI. The CDR3 sequence is 13 residues long. Uncontrolled infection, other autoimmune disease, pregnancy or lactation led to exclusion. TCR beta CDR3 regions were amplified from RNA. HTBI primers were the set used in a first-round RT-PCR of the TCR CDR3. One entry per CDR3 protein results from TCRdb running MiXCR on the multiplex PCR reads. The table has 250,000 to 350,000 distinct CDR3 sequences, 15% to 20% seen once.

The sample comprised blood. This clonotype was obtained from a woman aged 55-75 years with Graves' ophthalmopathy. The V and J genes are TRBV18 and TRBJ2-5; no firm D call. Here the CDR3 reads CASSPQVGETQYF. In DNA, the CDR3 is TGTGCCAGCTCACCCCAGGTGGGGGAGACCCAGTACTTC. The complete variable domain, with remaining parts taken from reference TRBV18 and TRBJ2-5, reads NAGVMQNPRHLVRRRGQEARLRCSPMKGHSHVYWYRQLPEEGLKFMVYLQKENIIDESGMPKERFSAEFPKEGPSILRIQQVVRGDSAAYFCASSPQVGETQYFGPGTRLLVL.